These T cell receptor beta chains were read from a single sample in a study of T cells in Graves' hyperthyroidism and ophthalmopathy. Via MiXCR, TCRdb re-called the multiplex PCR reads, giving one row per CDR3 protein. Among 270,000 or so distinct CDR3 sequences listed, approximately 16% were seen once. Material for sequencing was blood. The source of these receptors is a woman aged 50 to 60 with Graves' hyperthyroidism that later progressed to Graves' ophthalmopathy. The conserved cysteine and the conserved F or W are not part of the CDR3 here. The order of the fields is V gene, J gene, clone size, CDR3 protein. Some rows mark clone size as missing; the rest say once, few, many or name a class of expanded clone.

TRBV27	TRBJ2-6	many	ASSREGRGNSNVLT
TRBV28	TRBJ1-6	many	ASSLLRTVDNSPLH
TRBV7-9	TRBJ2-1	few	ASSQKGTSTAPINEQF
TRBV20-1	TRBJ1-6	many	SAIRQGVRSPLH
TRBV6-1	TRBJ1-2	.	ASSRQGATLLSYGYT
TRBV6-2/TRBV6-3	TRBJ2-1	many	ASSYDPGYNEQF
TRBV7-7	TRBJ2-5	many	ASSLASGPLGETQY
TRBV29-1	TRBJ1-1	many	SVGQVYTEAF
TRBV5-1	TRBJ2-1	many	ASSLNSNNEQF
TRBV18	TRBJ1-2	many	ASSDSKINYGYT
TRBV6-2/TRBV6-3	TRBJ1-1	.	ASGNRAAEAF
TRBV2	TRBJ2-3	many	ASSVTKSTDTQY
TRBV28	TRBJ1-3	many	ASSLTGISGNTIY
TRBV19	TRBJ2-6	.	ASKETGANVLT
TRBV7-2	TRBJ2-1	.	ASRKSRGLAGGPGYNEQF
TRBV6-1	TRBJ2-5	many	ASSVLAGSLRGTQY
TRBV20-1	TRBJ2-7	many	SARRGGRSYEQY
TRBV19	TRBJ1-1	few	ASSLGGAVMNTEAF
TRBV28	TRBJ1-1	many	ASSLRQGRIEAF
TRBV2	TRBJ2-7	many	ASATSGSYLSYEQY
TRBV6-2/TRBV6-3	TRBJ2-3	.	ASSWGGRTDTQY
TRBV20-1	TRBJ1-1	many	SARRRQENFYTEAF
TRBV27	TRBJ2-6	many	ASSLAPGAGGANVLT
TRBV13	TRBJ2-6	.	ASSLAQGPLLTNVLT
TRBV20-1	TRBJ2-1	.	SVELRNSGRESDEQF
TRBV7-9	TRBJ2-7	.	ASSTRTGVAYEQY
TRBV7-8	TRBJ2-1	many	ASSVRDIYNEQF
TRBV3-1	TRBJ1-6	many	ASSPSVRSPLH
TRBV15	TRBJ1-2	.	ATSRVRTGGYT
TRBV29-1	TRBJ1-5	many	SVALGGQGGQPQH
TRBV19	TRBJ1-1	many	ASKLGLTKEGNTEAF
TRBV20-1	TRBJ2-2	few	SASPISGLPPVGELF
TRBV6-5	TRBJ1-1	many	ASSYLGTEAF
TRBV29-1	TRBJ1-4	.	SIRSGTALGLNEKLF
TRBV30	TRBJ2-1	many	AWRRDGSWDEQF
TRBV30	TRBJ2-1	many	AWTYGGSDNEQF